The T cell receptor (beta chain) described here comes from a study of yellow fever vaccine responses in identical twins. General study results and limits: Each twin's T cell response to the vaccine was reported to look partly convergent and partly personalized.

The CDR3 has 16 amino acids. The germline gives CDR1 SGHVS, CDR2 FNYEAQ. The V and J ends lost 5 bases and 6 bases, in that order; junction bases with no gene match: 11. On this clonotype: Its antigen is currently unknown.

In TCRdb, the RT-PCR reads were re-called with MiXCR into one record per CDR3 protein. The profile covers about 9,000 distinct CDR3 sequences, with roughly 88% appearing a single time and about 2% taken by the ten largest. The sequence was collected from a woman aged 18-29 years who received the yellow fever vaccine. J is TRBJ2-1 and V is TRBV7-6; 9 nucleotides agree with TRBD1. Specimen: T cells from blood (PBMCs), unsorted or a sorted subset (not recorded which), collected before or after yellow fever vaccination (not recorded which). The chain's CDR3 is CASSRSGTGPANEQFF. CDR3 in DNA: TGTGCCAGCAGCCGATCCGGGACAGGGCCTGCCAATGAGCAGTTCTTC.